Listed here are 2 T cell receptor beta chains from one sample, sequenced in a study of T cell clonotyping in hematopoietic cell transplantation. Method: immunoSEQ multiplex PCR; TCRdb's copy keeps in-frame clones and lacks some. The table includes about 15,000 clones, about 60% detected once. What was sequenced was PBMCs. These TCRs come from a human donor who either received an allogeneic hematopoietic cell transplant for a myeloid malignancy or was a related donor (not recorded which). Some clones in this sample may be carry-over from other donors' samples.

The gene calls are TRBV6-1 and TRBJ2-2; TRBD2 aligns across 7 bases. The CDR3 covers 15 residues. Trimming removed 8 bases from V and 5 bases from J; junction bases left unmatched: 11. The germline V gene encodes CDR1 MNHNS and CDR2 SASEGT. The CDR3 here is CASGREQVVTGELFF. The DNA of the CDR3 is TGTGCCAGCGGGAGGGAACAGGTGGTAACCGGGGAGCTGTTTTTT.

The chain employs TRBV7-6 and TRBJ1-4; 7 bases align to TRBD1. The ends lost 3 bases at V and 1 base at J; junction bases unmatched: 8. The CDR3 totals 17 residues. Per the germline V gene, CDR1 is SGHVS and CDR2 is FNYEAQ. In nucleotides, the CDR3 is TGTGCCAGCAGCTTGACAGGGCCCTCCCTAACTAATGAAAAACTGTTTTTT. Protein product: CASSLTGPSLTNEKLFF. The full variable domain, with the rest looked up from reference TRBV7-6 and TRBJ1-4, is GAGVSQSPRYKVTKRGQDVALRCDPISGHVSLYWYRQALGQGPEFLTYFNYEAQQDKSGLPNDRFSAERPEGSISTLTIQRTEQRDSAMYRCASSLTGPSLTNEKLFFGSGTQLSVL.